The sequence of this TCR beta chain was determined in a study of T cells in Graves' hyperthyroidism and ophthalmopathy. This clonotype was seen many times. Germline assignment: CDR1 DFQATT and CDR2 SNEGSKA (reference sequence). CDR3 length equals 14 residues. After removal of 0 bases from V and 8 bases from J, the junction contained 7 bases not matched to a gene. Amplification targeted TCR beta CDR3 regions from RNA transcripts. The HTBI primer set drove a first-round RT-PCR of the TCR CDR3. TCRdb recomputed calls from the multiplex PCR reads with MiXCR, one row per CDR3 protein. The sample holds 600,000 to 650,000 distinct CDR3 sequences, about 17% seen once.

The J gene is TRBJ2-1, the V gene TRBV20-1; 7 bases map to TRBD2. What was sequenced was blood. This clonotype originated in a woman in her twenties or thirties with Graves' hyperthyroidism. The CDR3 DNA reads TGCAGTGCTAGAGAGAGGGCGGGAGACCATGAGCAGTTCTTC. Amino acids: CSARERAGDHEQFF.